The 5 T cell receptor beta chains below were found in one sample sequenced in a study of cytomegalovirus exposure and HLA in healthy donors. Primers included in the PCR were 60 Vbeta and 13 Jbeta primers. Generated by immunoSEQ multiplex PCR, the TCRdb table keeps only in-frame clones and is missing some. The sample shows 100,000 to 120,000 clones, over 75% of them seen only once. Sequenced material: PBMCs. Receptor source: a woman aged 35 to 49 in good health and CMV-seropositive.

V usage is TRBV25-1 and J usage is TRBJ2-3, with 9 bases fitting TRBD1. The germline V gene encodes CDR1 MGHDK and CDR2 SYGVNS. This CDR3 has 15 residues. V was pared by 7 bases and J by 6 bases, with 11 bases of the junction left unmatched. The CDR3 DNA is TGTGCCAGCATCAACCCACAGGGGGCTGGGGATACGCAGTATTTT. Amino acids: CASINPQGAGDTQYF.

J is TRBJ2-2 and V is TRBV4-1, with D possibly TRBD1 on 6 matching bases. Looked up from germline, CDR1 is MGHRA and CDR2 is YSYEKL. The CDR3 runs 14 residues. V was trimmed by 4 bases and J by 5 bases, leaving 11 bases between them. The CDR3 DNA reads TGCGCCAGCAGCCTAAGGGGGAGTACCGGGGAGCTGTTTTTT. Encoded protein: CASSLRGSTGELFF.

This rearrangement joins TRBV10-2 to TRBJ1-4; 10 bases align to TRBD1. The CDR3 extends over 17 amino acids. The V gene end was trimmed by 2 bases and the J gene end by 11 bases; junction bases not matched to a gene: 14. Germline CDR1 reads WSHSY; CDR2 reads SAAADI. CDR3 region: CASSERGQGSLIKKLFF. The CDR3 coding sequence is TGCGCCAGCAGTGAGAGGGGACAGGGGTCACTAATTAAGAAACTGTTTTTT.

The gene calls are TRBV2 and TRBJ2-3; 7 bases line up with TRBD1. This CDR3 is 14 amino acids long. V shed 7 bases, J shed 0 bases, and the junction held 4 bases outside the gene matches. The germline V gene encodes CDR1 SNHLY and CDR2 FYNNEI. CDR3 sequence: CASKGAASTDTQYF. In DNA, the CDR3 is TGTGCCAGCAAGGGGGCGGCTAGCACAGATACGCAGTATTTT.

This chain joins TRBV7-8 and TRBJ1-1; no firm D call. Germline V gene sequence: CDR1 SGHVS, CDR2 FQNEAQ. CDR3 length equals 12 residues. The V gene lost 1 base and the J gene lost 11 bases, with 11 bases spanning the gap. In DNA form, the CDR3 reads TGTGCCAGCAGCTTAGGAGGGCCTGTTGCTTTCTTT. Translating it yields CASSLGGPVAFF.